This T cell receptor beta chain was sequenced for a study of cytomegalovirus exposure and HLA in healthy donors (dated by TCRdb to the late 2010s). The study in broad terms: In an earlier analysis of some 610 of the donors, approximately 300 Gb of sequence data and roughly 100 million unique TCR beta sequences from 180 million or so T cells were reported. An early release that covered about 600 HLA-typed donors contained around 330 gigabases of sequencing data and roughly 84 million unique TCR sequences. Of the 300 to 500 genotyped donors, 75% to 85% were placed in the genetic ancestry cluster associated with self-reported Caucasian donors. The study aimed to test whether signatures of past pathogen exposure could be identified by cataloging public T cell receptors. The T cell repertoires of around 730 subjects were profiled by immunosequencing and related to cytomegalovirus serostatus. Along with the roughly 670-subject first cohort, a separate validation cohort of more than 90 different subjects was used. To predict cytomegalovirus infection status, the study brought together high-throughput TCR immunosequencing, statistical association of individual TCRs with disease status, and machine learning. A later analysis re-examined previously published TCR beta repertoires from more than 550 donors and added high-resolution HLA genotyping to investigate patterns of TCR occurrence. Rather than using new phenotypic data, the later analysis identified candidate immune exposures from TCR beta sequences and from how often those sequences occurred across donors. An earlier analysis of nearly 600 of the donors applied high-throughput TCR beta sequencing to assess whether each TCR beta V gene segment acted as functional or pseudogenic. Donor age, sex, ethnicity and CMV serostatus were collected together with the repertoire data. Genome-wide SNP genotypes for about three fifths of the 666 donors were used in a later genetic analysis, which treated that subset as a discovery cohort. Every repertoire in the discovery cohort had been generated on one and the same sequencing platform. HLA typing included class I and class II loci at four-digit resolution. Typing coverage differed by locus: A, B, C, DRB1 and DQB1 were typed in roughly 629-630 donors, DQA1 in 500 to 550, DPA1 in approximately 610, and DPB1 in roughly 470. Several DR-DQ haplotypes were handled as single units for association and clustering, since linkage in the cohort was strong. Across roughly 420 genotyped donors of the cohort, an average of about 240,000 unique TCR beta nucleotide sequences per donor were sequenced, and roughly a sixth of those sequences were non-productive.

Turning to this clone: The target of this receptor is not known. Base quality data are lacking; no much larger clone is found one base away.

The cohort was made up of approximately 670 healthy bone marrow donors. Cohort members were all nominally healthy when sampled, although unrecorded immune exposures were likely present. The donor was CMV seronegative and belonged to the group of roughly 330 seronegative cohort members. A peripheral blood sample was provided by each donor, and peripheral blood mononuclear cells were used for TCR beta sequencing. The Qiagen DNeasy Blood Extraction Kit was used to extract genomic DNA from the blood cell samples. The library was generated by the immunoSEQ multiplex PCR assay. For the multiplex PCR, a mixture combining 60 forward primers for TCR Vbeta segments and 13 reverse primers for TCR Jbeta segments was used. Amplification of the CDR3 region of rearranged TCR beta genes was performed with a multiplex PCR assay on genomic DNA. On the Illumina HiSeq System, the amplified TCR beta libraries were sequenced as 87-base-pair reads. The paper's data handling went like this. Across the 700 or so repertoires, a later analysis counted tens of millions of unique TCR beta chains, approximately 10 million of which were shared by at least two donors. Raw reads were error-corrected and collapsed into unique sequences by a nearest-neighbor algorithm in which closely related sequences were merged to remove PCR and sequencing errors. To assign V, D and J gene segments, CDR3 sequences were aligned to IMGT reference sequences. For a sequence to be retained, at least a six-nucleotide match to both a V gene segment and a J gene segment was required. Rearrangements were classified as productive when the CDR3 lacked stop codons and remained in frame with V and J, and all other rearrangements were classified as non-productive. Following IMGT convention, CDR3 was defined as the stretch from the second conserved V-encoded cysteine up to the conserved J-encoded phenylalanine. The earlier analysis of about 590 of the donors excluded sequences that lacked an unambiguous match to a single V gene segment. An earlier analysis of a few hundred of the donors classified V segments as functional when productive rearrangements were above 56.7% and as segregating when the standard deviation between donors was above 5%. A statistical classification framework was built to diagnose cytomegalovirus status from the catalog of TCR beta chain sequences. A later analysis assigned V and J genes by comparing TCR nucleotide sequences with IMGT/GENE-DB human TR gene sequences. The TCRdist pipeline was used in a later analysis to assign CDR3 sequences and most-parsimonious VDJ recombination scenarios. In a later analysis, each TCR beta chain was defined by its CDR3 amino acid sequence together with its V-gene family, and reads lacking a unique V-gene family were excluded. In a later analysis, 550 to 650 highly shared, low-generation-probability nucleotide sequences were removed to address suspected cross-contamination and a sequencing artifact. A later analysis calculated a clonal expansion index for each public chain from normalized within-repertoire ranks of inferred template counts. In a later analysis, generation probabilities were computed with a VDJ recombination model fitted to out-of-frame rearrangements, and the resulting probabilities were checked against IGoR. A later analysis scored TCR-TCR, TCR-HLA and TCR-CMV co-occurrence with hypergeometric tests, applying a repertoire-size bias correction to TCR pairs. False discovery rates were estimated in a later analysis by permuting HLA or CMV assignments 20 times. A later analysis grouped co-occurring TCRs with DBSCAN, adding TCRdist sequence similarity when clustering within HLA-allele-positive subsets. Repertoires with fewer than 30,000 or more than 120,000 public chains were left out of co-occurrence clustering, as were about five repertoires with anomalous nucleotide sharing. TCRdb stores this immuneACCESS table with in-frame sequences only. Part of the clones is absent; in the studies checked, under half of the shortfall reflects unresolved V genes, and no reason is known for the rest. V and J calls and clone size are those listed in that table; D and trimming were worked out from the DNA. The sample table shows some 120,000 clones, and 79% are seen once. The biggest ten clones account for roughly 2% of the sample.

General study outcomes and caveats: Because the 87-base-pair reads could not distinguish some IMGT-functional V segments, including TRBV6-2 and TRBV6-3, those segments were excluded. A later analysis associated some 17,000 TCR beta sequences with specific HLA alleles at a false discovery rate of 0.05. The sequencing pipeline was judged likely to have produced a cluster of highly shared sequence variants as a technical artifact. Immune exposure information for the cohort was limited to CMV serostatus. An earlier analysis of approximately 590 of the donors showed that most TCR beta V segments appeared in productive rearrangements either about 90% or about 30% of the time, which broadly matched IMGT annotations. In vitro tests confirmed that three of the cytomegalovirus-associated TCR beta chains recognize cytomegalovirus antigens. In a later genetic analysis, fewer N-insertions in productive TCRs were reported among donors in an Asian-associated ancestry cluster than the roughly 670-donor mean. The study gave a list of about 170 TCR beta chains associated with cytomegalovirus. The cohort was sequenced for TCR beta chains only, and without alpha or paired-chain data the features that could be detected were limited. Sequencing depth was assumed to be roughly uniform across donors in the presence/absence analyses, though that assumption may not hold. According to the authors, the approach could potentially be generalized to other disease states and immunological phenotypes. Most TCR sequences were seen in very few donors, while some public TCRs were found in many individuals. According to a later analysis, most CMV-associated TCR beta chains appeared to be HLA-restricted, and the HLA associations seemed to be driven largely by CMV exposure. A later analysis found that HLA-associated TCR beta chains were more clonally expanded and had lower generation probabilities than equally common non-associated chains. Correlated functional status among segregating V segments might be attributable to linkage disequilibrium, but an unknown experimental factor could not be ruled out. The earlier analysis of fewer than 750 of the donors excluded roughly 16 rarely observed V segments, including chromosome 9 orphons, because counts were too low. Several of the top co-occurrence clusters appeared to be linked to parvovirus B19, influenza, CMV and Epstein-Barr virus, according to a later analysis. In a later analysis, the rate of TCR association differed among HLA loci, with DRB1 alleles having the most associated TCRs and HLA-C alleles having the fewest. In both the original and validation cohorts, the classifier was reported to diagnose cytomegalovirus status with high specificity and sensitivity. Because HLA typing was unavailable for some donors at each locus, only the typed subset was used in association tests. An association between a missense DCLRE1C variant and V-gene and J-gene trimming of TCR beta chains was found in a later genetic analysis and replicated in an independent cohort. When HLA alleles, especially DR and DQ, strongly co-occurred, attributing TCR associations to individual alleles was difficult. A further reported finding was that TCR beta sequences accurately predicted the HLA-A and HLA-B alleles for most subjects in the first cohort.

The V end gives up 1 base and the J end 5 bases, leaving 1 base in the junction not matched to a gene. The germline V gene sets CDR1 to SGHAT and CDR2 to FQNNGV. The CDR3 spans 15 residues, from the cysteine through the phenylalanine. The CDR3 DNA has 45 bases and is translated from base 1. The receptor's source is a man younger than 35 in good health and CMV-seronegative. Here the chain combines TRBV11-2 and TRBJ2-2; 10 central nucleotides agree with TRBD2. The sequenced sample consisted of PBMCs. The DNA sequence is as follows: TGTGCCAGCAGCTTAGCTAGCGGGAGAACCGGGGAGCTGTTTTTT. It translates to CASSLASGRTGELFF.